These 13 T cell receptor beta chains were sequenced from one sample in a study of cytomegalovirus exposure and HLA in healthy donors. PCR primers comprised 60 Vbeta and 13 Jbeta primers. Some clones are missing from TCRdb's copy, which holds only in-frame ones; the method was immunoSEQ multiplex PCR. The data show 95,000 to 150,000 clones, about four fifths seen once. The sequencing sample was made of PBMCs. The receptor source for this set is a female donor in good health and CMV-seropositive.

The chain combines TRBV19 with TRBJ2-3, with a possible D match to TRBD1 (5 bases). The CDR3 totals 14 residues. Germline V lookup: CDR1 LNHDA, CDR2 SQIVND (reference sequence). Trimming left V 1 base short and J 0 bases short, with 5 bases between. CDR3 nucleotides: TGTGCCAGTAGTATAGGGGGCAGCACAGATACGCAGTATTTT. It specifies CASSIGGSTDTQYF.

The genes are TRBV11-2 and TRBJ2-7, with TRBD1 matching 9 bases. Unmatched junction bases numbered 13, after V lost 6 bases and J lost 4 bases. Germline-derived CDR1 and CDR2 are SGHAT and FQNNGV. This CDR3 has 16 residues. The CDR3 DNA reads TGTGCCAGCAGTAGAAATCCGGGACAGGGTGAATACGAGCAGTACTTC. Translating gives CASSRNPGQGEYEQYF. Variable domain in full (rest from reference TRBV11-2 and TRBJ2-7): EAGVAQSPRYKIIEKRQSVAFWCNPISGHATLYWYQQILGQGPKLLIQFQNNGVVDDSQLPKDRFSAERLKGVDSTLKIQPAKLEDSAVYLCASSRNPGQGEYEQYFGPGTRLTVT.

CDR3 residues: CASRPGGSYEQYF. Written as DNA, the CDR3 is TGTGCCAGTAGGCCAGGTGGCTCCTACGAGCAGTACTTC. This chain connects TRBV19 to TRBJ2-7; D gene ambiguous. CDR1 is LNHDA, CDR2 SQIVND, per germline (reference sequence). The CDR3 totals 13 residues. The V end lost 6 bases, the J end lost 0 bases, and 9 bases lay between the germline ends.

V is TRBV19 and J is TRBJ1-2; D is unresolved. Germline values: CDR1 LNHDA, CDR2 SQIVND (reference sequence). Trimming removed 8 bases at V and 4 bases at J, with 17 bases between. The CDR3 runs to 14 residues. The CDR3 region has the DNA TGTGCCAGTTCCGCCGACGGGTTCGGCTATGGCTACACCTTC. This gives the protein CASSADGFGYGYTF.

This clone occurred once. The V and J genes are TRBV30 and TRBJ1-2; weak D call: TRBD1 (6 bases). The CDR3 consists of 17 residues. Trimming removed 0 bases at V and 4 bases at J, with 21 bases between. Per the germline V gene, CDR1 is GTSNPN and CDR2 is SVGIG (reference sequence). The DNA of the CDR3 is TGTGCCTGGAGTGTATCTTCCAGGGGAAGGCAATCCTATGGCTACACCTTC. This sequence encodes CAWSVSSRGRQSYGYTF.

J is TRBJ1-2 and V is TRBV6-1; 8 nucleotides match TRBD1. V shed 7 bases and J 7 bases; nucleotides not matched to a gene: 11. CDR1 and CDR2 from the germline V gene are MNHNS and SASEGT. The CDR3 is made up of 14 amino acids. Here the CDR3 DNA reads TGTGCCAGCACCCAATTTGGACAGGGAGGTGGCTACACCTTC. This translates into CASTQFGQGGGYTF.

V and J are TRBV5-1 and TRBJ2-7; D not resolved. This CDR3 comprises 13 residues. The V gene lost 4 bases and the J gene lost 5 bases, with 13 bases spanning the gap. CDR1 is SGHRS and CDR2 is YFSETQ in the germline V gene. The CDR3 loop reads CASSGLPPNEQYF. DNA for the CDR3: TGCGCCAGCAGCGGGCTGCCACCTAACGAGCAGTACTTC.

This sequence joins TRBV5-1 and TRBJ2-3, with D hard to call. Trimming pared 0 bases from V and 5 bases from J, leaving 7 bases between. This CDR3 has 13 amino acids. CDR1 is SGHRS, CDR2 YFSETQ, per germline. The CDR3 coding sequence is TGCGCCAGCAGCTTGGTTGGAGTAGATACGCAGTATTTT. This codes for CASSLVGVDTQYF. Full variable domain (remainder filled in from reference TRBV5-1 and TRBJ2-3): KAGVTQTPRYLIKTRGQQVTLSCSPISGHRSVSWYQQTPGQGLQFLFEYFSETQRNKGNFPGRFSGRQFSNSRSEMNVSTLELGDSALYLCASSLVGVDTQYFGPGTRLTVL.

V and J are TRBV7-9 and TRBJ2-7; D remains ambiguous. Germline assignment: CDR1 SEHNR and CDR2 FQNEAQ (reference sequence). With 1 base removed from V and 2 bases from J, the gap between germline ends came to 9 bases. The CDR3 is 14 amino acids. CDR3 sequence reads: CASSLGGSPYEQYF. In nucleotides, the CDR3 is TGTGCCAGCAGCTTAGGAGGTAGTCCCTACGAGCAGTACTTC.

This chain links TRBV5-1 with TRBJ2-5, with TRBD2 matching 7 bases. The germline V gene has CDR1 SGHRS and CDR2 YFSETQ. The CDR3 length is 14 residues. The V segment lost 4 bases and the J segment 5 bases; nucleotides outside the gene matches: 8. The CDR3 spells CASSPMPGGETQYF. In DNA, the CDR3 is TGCGCCAGCAGCCCCATGCCCGGGGGGGAGACCCAGTACTTC. Variable domain in full (rest from reference TRBV5-1 and TRBJ2-5): KAGVTQTPRYLIKTRGQQVTLSCSPISGHRSVSWYQQTPGQGLQFLFEYFSETQRNKGNFPGRFSGRQFSNSRSEMNVSTLELGDSALYLCASSPMPGGETQYFGPGTRLLVL.

The chain combines TRBV5-1 with TRBJ2-6, with TRBD1 matching over 9 bases. Germline CDR1 and CDR2: SGHRS and YFSETQ. V gave up 0 bases and J gave up 1 base; unmatched junction bases: 5. CDR3 size: 18 residues. The CDR3 DNA is TGCGCCAGCAGCTTGGGTTCCGGGACAGGGTCTGGGGCCAACGTCCTGACTTTC. It codes for CASSLGSGTGSGANVLTF.

The J gene is TRBJ1-5, the V gene TRBV6-6, with D perhaps TRBD1 (6 bases). Germline V gives CDR1 MNHNY, CDR2 SVGAGI (reference sequence). This CDR3 contains 15 residues. V lost 8 bases and J 0 bases, leaving 14 bases between the germline ends. The CDR3 DNA reads TGTGCCAGCCAACAGGGCCCGTATAGCAATCAGCCCCAGCATTTT. Translation: CASQQGPYSNQPQHF.

The V call is TRBV6-6, the J call TRBJ1-2; D is uncertain. V was shortened by 5 bases and J by 1 base, with 14 bases between the two germline ends. The CDR3 has 15 residues. Looked up from germline, CDR1 is MNHNY and CDR2 is SVGAGI (reference sequence). DNA for the CDR3: TGTGCCAGCAGTCTCGAGGGCGGGCTTAACTATGGCTACACCTTC. Encoded protein: CASSLEGGLNYGYTF.